This T cell receptor beta chain was identified during a study of beta chain features in type 1 diabetes. Regarding this clone: Antigen unknown.

Averaging roughly 120 mL, one heparinised blood draw was given by each donor. Via CD45RO/CCR7/CD25/CD127/CD95/CD27, cells of the CD4+ naive, central memory, regulatory and stem cell-like memory subsets were sorted. CDR1 GTSNPN and CDR2 SVGIG come from the germline V gene (reference sequence). The V end was cut by 5 bases, the J end by 0 bases, with 11 bases between. There are 15 residues in the CDR3. Whole-study findings and limits: The study found moderately but significantly shorter TCRB CDR3s in all four CD4+ subsets of Type 1 diabetes patients. It was possible that PCR favored shorter templates, equally so in patients and controls.

The study reverse transcribed the entire isolated RNA, so it sequenced expressed TCRB transcripts. For naive, central memory and regulatory T cell samples, reads averaged around 3.8 million. Only in-frame clones appear in the TCRdb table, and some are missing; sequencing was by immunoSEQ multiplex PCR. The top ten hold 0.03% to 0.045% of the sample, which has some 640,000 clones, over 11% seen once. Sequenced: naive CD4+ T cells from blood. The source is a man younger than 30 with type 1 diabetes. This sequence joins TRBV30 and TRBJ2-6; unclear D gene. Here the CDR3 DNA reads TGTGCCTGGCGGAGAACCTTCTCTGGGGCCAACGTCCTGACTTTC. Protein sequence: CAWRRTFSGANVLTF.